Sequencing of this T cell receptor (beta chain) was carried out in a study of blood T cell repertoires in COVID-19. Study as a whole: Sites across the United States, Italy and Spain contributed samples from acute and convalescent COVID-19. The cDNA or gDNA used as material had been derived from T cells, B-cell-depleted T cells, or PBMCs.

V was trimmed by 5 bases and J by 1 base, leaving 9 bases between them. Germline assignment: CDR1 SEHNR and CDR2 FQNEAQ (reference sequence). The CDR3 sequence is 13 residues long. Per the authors' pipeline: It was from reference gene primer amplification that nucleated cell counts were estimated. The data were produced by immunoSEQ multiplex PCR, yet TCRdb's version contains in-frame clones alone and is incomplete. V, J and clone size reflect that table, while D and trimming were determined from the DNA. This table has roughly 250,000 clones, approximately 81% appearing once. This sequence was found in a woman aged 55 to 70 with active or convalescent COVID-19. The sample consisted of peripheral blood. J is TRBJ2-7 and V is TRBV7-9; perhaps TRBD2 as D (5 bases). Here the CDR3 reads CASSPRVSYEQYF. The CDR3 nucleotides read TGTGCCAGCAGCCCGAGGGTGTCCTACGAGCAGTACTTC.